This record covers a single TCR beta chain. This specimen comes from a study of blood T cells in healthy people across ages. The CDR3 extends over 11 amino acids. Germline V gene sequence: CDR1 DFQATT, CDR2 SNEGSKA (reference sequence). Trimming removed 3 bases at V and 6 bases at J, with 5 bases between. Combining a sample-barcoded 5' primer with a J-beta primer mix, a second PCR ran for about 7 to 12 cycles. From the 5' RACE reads, TCRdb called clonotypes with MiXCR, one entry per CDR3 protein. This table holds roughly 800,000 distinct CDR3 sequences, 50% to 65% found once. The receptor was isolated from an elderly man in good health. The specimen was blood. The chain joins TRBV20-1 to TRBJ1-4; D is unclear. The CDR3: CSASDYEKLFF. The CDR3 DNA reads as TGCAGTGCTAGTGACTATGAAAAACTGTTTTTT.